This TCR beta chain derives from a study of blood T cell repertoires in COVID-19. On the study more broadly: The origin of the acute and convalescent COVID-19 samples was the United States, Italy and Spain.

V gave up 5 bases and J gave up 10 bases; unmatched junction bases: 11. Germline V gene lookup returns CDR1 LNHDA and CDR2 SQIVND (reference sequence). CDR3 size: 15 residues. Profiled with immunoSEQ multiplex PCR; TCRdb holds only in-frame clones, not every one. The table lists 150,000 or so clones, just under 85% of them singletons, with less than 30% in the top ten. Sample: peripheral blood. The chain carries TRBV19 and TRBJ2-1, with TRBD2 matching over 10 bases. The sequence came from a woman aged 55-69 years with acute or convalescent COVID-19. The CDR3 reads CASSQTASGGGEQFF. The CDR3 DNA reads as TGTGCCAGTAGTCAAACGGCTAGCGGGGGTGGCGAGCAGTTCTTC.